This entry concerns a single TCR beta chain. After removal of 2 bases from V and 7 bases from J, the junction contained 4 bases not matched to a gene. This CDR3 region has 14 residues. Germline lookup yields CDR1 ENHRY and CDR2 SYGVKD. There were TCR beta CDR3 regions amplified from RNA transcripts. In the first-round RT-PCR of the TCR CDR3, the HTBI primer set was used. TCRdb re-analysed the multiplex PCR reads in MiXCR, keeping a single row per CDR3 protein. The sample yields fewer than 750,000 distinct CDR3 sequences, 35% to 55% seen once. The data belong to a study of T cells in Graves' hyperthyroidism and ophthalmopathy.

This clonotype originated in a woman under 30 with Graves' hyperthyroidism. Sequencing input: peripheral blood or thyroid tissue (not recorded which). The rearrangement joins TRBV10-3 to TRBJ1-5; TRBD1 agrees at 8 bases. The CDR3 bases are TGTGCCATCAGTGAGGGACAGGGTACCCAGCCCCAGCATTTT. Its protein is CAISEGQGTQPQHF.